Following are 24 T cell receptor beta chains from one sample sequenced in a study of radiotherapy plus CTLA-4 blockade in lung cancer. The data were produced by immunoSEQ multiplex PCR, yet TCRdb's version contains in-frame clones alone and is incomplete. This repertoire shows more than 35,000 clones, 75% to 90% found once; its top ten account for about 6%. Material: peripheral blood, obtained from a patient treated with radiotherapy plus ipilimumab. These receptors were obtained from a human donor with non-small cell lung cancer who had stable disease on radiotherapy plus ipilimumab.

The chain uses TRBV7-9 and TRBJ1-3; D gene ambiguous. Germline CDR1 and CDR2: SEHNR and FQNEAQ (reference sequence). V lost 5 bases and J lost 3, with 14 bases in between. This CDR3 comprises 15 residues. The CDR3 reads CASSPLGSFGNTIYF. The CDR3 DNA reads as TGTGCCAGCAGCCCGCTGGGGAGTTTTGGAAACACCATATATTTT.

This chain uses TRBV7-2 with TRBJ2-3; 8 positions agree with TRBD2. The CDR3 spans 15 residues. The germline gives CDR1 SGHTA, CDR2 FQGNSA. V lost 2 bases to trimming and J lost 3 bases; unmatched junction nucleotides: 4. The CDR3: CASSLQAGETDTQYF. The CDR3 DNA reads TGTGCCAGCAGCTTACAAGCGGGAGAGACAGATACGCAGTATTTT.

This clone was counted a single time. The V and J genes are TRBV10-2 and TRBJ1-5; D remains unclear. V was clipped by 2 bases and J by 7 bases, with 15 bases between them. The CDR3 is 15 residues long. The germline V gene has CDR1 WSHSY and CDR2 SAAADI. CDR3 DNA: TGCGCCAGCAGTGAGCCGGCGGGGAAGGGACAGCCCCAGCATTTT. Its translation is CASSEPAGKGQPQHF.

As regards this clone: Other DNA variants within this sample encode the same CDR3. The J gene is TRBJ2-3, the V gene TRBV4-3, with 8 positions matching TRBD1. The V segment lost 4 bases and the J segment 5 bases; nucleotides outside the gene matches: 5. The CDR3 is made up of 14 amino acids. Germline V gives CDR1 LGHNA, CDR2 YSLEER. CDR3 in amino acids: CASSPRQGQDTQYF. The CDR3 DNA reads as TGCGCCAGCAGCCCCCGACAGGGGCAAGATACGCAGTATTTT.

This clone has a handful of counts. The CDR3 nucleotides are TGTGCCAGCAGTTCCTCGGACAGGGCCACCCACGAGCAGTACTTC. It specifies CASSSSDRATHEQYF. This rearrangement joins TRBV27 to TRBJ2-7; TRBD1 aligns across 8 bases. Trimming removed 4 bases from V and 5 bases from J; junction bases left unmatched: 10. This CDR3 is 15 amino acids long. Germline CDR1 and CDR2: MNHEY and SMNVEV (reference sequence).

In DNA, the CDR3 is TGTGCCAGCAGCTCCCCCCATCAGGGGGCGCATACGCAGTATTTT. Its translation: CASSSPHQGAHTQYF. The chain employs TRBV6-5 and TRBJ2-3; TRBD1 matches at 8 bases. After removal of 6 bases from V and 7 bases from J, the junction contained 12 bases not matched to a gene. Germline V gene data show CDR1 as MNHEY and CDR2 as SVGAGI. The CDR3 contains 15 residues.

This rearrangement joins TRBV25-1 to TRBJ2-7; TRBD2 might be the D (5 bases). The CDR3 has 14 residues. Trimming cost V 4 bases and J 0 bases, with 10 bases left between them. Germline lookup yields CDR1 MGHDK and CDR2 SYGVNS. DNA of the CDR3: TGTGCCAGCAGTGTGTCCAGCGGCTCCTACGAGCAGTACTTC. It encodes CASSVSSGSYEQYF.

DNA for the CDR3: TGTGCCGTCGTGGGCCGTAGAAACAATGAGCAGTTCTTC. It specifies CAVVGRRNNEQFF. This chain connects TRBV5-4 to TRBJ2-1; no clear D gene. The germline CDR1 and CDR2 sequences are SGHNT and YYREEE (reference sequence). This CDR3 is 13 amino acids long. V lost 10 bases to trimming and J lost 5 bases, with 16 bases between them.

This rearrangement joins TRBV19 to TRBJ2-7; TRBD1 is a possible D gene (6 bases). Trimming removed 3 bases at V and 4 bases at J, with 10 bases between. This CDR3 has 13 amino acids. Germline assignment: CDR1 LNHDA and CDR2 SQIVND (reference sequence). CDR3 region: CASSIIGTYEQYF. CDR3 coding DNA: TGTGCCAGTAGTATCATCGGGACATACGAGCAGTACTTC.

The chain is built from TRBV6-5 and TRBJ1-4, with 12 nucleotides matching TRBD1. V trimming: 2 bases; J trimming: 5 bases; junction bases outside the gene matches: 3. Per the germline V gene, CDR1 is MNHEY and CDR2 is SVGAGI. CDR3 size: 16 residues. CDR3 sequence: CASSYGTGGGNEKLFF. The CDR3 DNA follows: TGTGCCAGCAGTTACGGGACAGGGGGCGGGAATGAAAAACTGTTTTTT.

The chain joins TRBV30 to TRBJ2-3; 12 nucleotides match TRBD2. V lost 5 bases, J lost 6 bases, and 3 bases stayed unmatched. Germline loops: CDR1 GTSNPN, CDR2 SVGIG (reference sequence). This CDR3 comprises 13 residues. For the CDR3, the DNA is TGTGCCTGGTCCCTAGCGGGGGGGGATACGCAGTATTTT. It is translated as CAWSLAGGDTQYF.

This clone showed up just once. The V gene is TRBV4-2, the J gene TRBJ2-5; a weak D match, TRBD1 (6 bases). V was pared by 4 bases and J by 5 bases, with 17 bases between. Germline CDR1 is LGHNA and CDR2 is YNFKEQ. The CDR3 consists of 15 residues. CDR3 residues: CASSRKGAQGETQYF. CDR3 DNA sequence: TGTGCCAGCAGCCGAAAAGGGGCCCAGGGGGAGACCCAGTACTTC.

The rearrangement links TRBV5-1 to TRBJ1-1; D is perhaps TRBD1 (5 bases). Trimming removed 0 bases from V and 3 bases from J, with 12 bases in between. Germline V gives CDR1 SGHRS, CDR2 YFSETQ. The CDR3 length is 15 residues. The CDR3 nucleotides are TGCGCCAGCAGCTTGGCCCGGACAAAGGACACTGAAGCTTTCTTT. As protein: CASSLARTKDTEAFF.

This chain joins TRBV5-4 and TRBJ1-2, with D possibly matching TRBD1 (6 bases). Trimming pared 4 bases from V and 8 bases from J, leaving 18 bases between. Per the germline V gene, CDR1 is SGHNT and CDR2 is YYREEE (reference sequence). This CDR3 has 14 amino acids. The CDR3 region has the DNA TGTGCCAGCAGCATCGGGACACTGAAACTAGGCTACACCTTC. The encoded protein is CASSIGTLKLGYTF.

This chain connects TRBV7-2 to TRBJ2-3, with 9 nucleotides matching TRBD2. Germline V gene lookup returns CDR1 SGHTA and CDR2 FQGNSA. Unmatched junction bases numbered 3, after V lost 0 bases and J lost 5 bases. The length of the CDR3 is 15 residues. CDR3 sequence (DNA): TGTGCCAGCAGCTTAGCTAGCGGGAGTCAAGATACGCAGTATTTT. Translating it yields CASSLASGSQDTQYF.

J is TRBJ2-5 and V is TRBV19; the D gene is possibly TRBD1 (5 bases). The J call may not be correct, given that the DNA end is closer to TRBJ2-7. The CDR3 is 13 residues long. Germline V gives CDR1 LNHDA, CDR2 SQIVND (reference sequence). Written as DNA, the CDR3 is TGTGCCACAGGGCAGGGCGGCTCCTACGAGCAGTACTTC. The encoded protein is CATGQGGSYEQYF.

The genes are TRBV4-2 and TRBJ2-7; maybe TRBD2 (6 bases). Germline-derived CDR1 and CDR2 are LGHNA and YNFKEQ. Trimming removed 0 bases from V and 0 bases from J, with 9 bases in between. This CDR3 is built from 15 residues. The CDR3 sequence: CASSQEAGSSYEQYF. The CDR3 coding sequence is TGTGCCAGCAGCCAAGAAGCGGGTAGCTCCTACGAGCAGTACTTC.

This chain joins TRBV7-9 and TRBJ2-7; TRBD1 is a possible D gene (6 bases). From germline, CDR1 is SEHNR and CDR2 FQNEAQ (reference sequence). V dropped 5 bases and J dropped 1 base, with 18 bases sitting between them. The CDR3 runs to 16 residues. CDR3 region: CASSPFSRGPSYEQYF. CDR3 sequence (DNA): TGTGCCAGCAGCCCTTTCTCCAGGGGTCCTTCCTACGAGCAGTACTTC.

This clone was picked up one time. The chain recombines TRBV19 with TRBJ2-5; 8 positions match TRBD1. The CDR3 has 13 amino acids. Losses at the gene ends were 3 bases for V and 3 bases for J; bases not matched to a gene: 0. Germline V gene data show CDR1 as LNHDA and CDR2 as SQIVND (reference sequence). For the CDR3, the DNA is TGTGCCAGTAGTATGGACAGGGAAGAGACCCAGTACTTC. Its protein is CASSMDREETQYF.

The V and J genes are TRBV27 and TRBJ2-5, with TRBD1 matching over 10 bases. The CDR3 consists of 15 residues. V lost 5 bases, J lost 4 bases, and 7 bases stayed unmatched. Germline lookup yields CDR1 MNHEY and CDR2 SMNVEV (reference sequence). The CDR3 is CASSPRQGAPETQYF. The CDR3 bases are TGTGCCAGCAGTCCCCGACAGGGGGCCCCAGAGACCCAGTACTTC.

The chain joins TRBV4-3 to TRBJ2-1, with 7 bases fitting TRBD2. Trimming removed 0 bases from V and 2 bases from J; junction bases left unmatched: 7. The germline V gene has CDR1 LGHNA and CDR2 YSLEER. This CDR3 spans 17 amino acids. The CDR3 sequence is CASSQDASGAAYNEQFF. The CDR3, as DNA: TGCGCCAGCAGCCAAGACGCTAGCGGAGCGGCCTACAATGAGCAGTTCTTC.

This clone appeared once. CDR3 residues: CASKVDRGSYEQYF. The CDR3 DNA follows: TGTGCCAGCAAAGTCGACAGGGGTTCCTACGAGCAGTACTTC. This chain links TRBV2 with TRBJ2-7, with 8 bases aligning to TRBD1. Germline trimming cut 7 bases from V and 1 base from J; bases unmatched to any gene: 6. CDR3 length equals 14 residues. The germline V gene encodes CDR1 SNHLY and CDR2 FYNNEI.

The V call is TRBV18, the J call TRBJ1-1, with a tentative D call TRBD1 (6 bases). Looked up from germline, CDR1 is KGHSH and CDR2 is LQKENI. The CDR3 covers 17 residues. V shed 3 bases and J shed 3 bases, with 20 bases lying between them. The CDR3 sequence: CASSPRSQGYWYTEAFF. In DNA form, the CDR3 reads TGTGCCAGCTCACCCAGATCACAGGGTTACTGGTACACTGAAGCTTTCTTT.

This clone was seen a single time. This chain uses TRBV10-2 with TRBJ2-2; D not resolved. The germline V gene encodes CDR1 WSHSY and CDR2 SAAADI. Between the trimmed V and J ends, which lost 0 bases and 1 base, there was a span of 9 bases. There are 16 residues in the CDR3. Here the CDR3 reads CASSESTPRNTGELFF. The DNA for the CDR3 is TGCGCCAGCAGTGAGTCGACACCGAGGAACACCGGGGAGCTGTTTTTT.